The T cell receptor beta chain described here comes from a study of T cells in Graves' hyperthyroidism and ophthalmopathy. Study results and limitations: Most thyroid clonotypes expanded above 0.001 appeared in blood too. From stable hyperthyroidism, ophthalmopathy was separated by a 13 V-J model.

TCR beta CDR3 region amplification was performed from RNA transcripts. HTBI primers drove first-round RT-PCR of the TCR CDR3. Via MiXCR, TCRdb re-called the multiplex PCR reads, giving one row per CDR3 protein. This sample has a few hundred thousand distinct CDR3 sequences, with around 14% found just once. There are 14 residues in the CDR3. The V gene lost 0 bases and the J gene lost 7 bases, with 12 bases spanning the gap. CDR1 is SGHAT, CDR2 FQNNGV, per germline. Comments on this clonotype: Its antigen is undetermined.

Cells are PBMCs isolated from about 10 ml of fresh blood. J is TRBJ1-2 and V is TRBV11-2; possibly TRBD1 for D (6 bases). The clonotype was recovered from a woman aged 18-29 years with Graves' hyperthyroidism. Sequenced material: blood. The CDR3 reads CASSLDLQGSGYTF. As DNA, the CDR3 is TGTGCCAGCAGCTTAGATCTACAGGGAAGTGGCTACACCTTC.